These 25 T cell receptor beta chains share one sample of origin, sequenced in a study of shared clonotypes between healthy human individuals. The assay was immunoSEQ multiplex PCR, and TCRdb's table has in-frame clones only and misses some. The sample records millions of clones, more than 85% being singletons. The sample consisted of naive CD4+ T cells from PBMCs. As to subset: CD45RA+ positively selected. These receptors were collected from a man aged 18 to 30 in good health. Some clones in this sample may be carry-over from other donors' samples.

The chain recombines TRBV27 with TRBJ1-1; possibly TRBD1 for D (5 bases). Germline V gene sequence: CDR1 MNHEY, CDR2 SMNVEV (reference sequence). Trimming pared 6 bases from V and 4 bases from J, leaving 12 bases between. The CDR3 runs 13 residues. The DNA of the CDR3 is TGTGCCAGCAGGGACCGGGGGTTCACTGAAGCTTTCTTT. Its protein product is CASRDRGFTEAFF.

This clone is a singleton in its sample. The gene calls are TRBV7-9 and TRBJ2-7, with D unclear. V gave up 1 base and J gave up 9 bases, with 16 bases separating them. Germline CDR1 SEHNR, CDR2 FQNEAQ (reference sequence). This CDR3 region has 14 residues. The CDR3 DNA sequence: TGTGCCAGCAGCTTAGGAGGCACGTTCCTACGGCAGTACTTC. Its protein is CASSLGGTFLRQYF.

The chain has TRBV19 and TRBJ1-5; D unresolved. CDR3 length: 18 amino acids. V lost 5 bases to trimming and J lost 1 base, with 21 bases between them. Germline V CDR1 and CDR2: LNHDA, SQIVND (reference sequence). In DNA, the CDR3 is TGTGCCAGTAGTCCCCGATTATACACCTTTTTGAGCAATCAGCCCCAGCATTTT. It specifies CASSPRLYTFLSNQPQHF.

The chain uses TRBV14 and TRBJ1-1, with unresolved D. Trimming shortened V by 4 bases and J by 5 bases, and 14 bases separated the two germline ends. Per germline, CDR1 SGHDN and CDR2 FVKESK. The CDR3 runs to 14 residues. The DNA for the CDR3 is TGTGCCAGCAGCCCGACCTCGGGAAGTACTGAAGCTTTCTTT. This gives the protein CASSPTSGSTEAFF. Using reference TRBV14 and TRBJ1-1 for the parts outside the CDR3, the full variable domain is EAGVTQFPSHSVIEKGQTVTLRCDPISGHDNLYWYRRVMGKEIKFLLHFVKESKQDESGMPNNRFLAERTGGTYSTLKVQPAELEDSGVYFCASSPTSGSTEAFFGQGTRLTVV.

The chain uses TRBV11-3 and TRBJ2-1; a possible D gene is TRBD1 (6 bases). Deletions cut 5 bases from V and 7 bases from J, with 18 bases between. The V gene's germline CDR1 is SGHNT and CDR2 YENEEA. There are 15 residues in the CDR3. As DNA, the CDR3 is TGTGCCAGCAGCCCAGGGGCCTGGCTTGGAAATGAGCAGTTCTTC. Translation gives CASSPGAWLGNEQFF.

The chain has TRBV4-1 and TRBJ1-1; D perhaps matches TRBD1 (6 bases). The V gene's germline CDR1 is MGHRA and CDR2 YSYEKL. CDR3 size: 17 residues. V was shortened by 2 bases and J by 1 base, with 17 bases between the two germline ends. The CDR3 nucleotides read TGCGCCAGCAGCCAAATAGTAGCCAGCAGGGGGAACACTGAAGCTTTCTTT. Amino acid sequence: CASSQIVASRGNTEAFF.

The CDR3 DNA reads as TGTGCCAGCAGTGAATTTGGACAGGGGTTCGGCGAGACCCAGTACTTC. Its protein is CASSEFGQGFGETQYF. The V gene is TRBV2, the J gene TRBJ2-5, with 9 bases matching TRBD1. Germline CDR1 reads SNHLY; CDR2 reads FYNNEI. The CDR3 loop spans 16 amino acids. V dropped 2 bases and J dropped 5; count of bases not matched to a gene: 9.

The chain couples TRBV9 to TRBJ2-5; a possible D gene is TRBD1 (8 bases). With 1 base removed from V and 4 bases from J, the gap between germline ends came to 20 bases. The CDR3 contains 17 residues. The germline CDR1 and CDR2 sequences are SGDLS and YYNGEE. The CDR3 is CASSVSTGGGFGETQYF. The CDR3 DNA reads TGTGCCAGCAGCGTAAGCACAGGGGGGGGGTTCGGAGAGACCCAGTACTTC.

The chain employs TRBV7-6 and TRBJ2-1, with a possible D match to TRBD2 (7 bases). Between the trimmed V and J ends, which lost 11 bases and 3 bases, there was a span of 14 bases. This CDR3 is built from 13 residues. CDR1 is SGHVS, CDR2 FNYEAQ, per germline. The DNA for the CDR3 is TGTGCCGCAGGACTAGGGGGCTACAATGAGCAGTTCTTC. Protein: CAAGLGGYNEQFF.

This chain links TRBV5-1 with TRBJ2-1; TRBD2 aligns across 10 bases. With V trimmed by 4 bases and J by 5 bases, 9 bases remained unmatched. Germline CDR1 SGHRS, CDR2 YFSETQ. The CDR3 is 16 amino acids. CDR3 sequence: CASSLGGTSVDNEQFF. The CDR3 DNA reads TGCGCCAGCAGCCTGGGTGGGACTAGCGTGGACAATGAGCAGTTCTTC.

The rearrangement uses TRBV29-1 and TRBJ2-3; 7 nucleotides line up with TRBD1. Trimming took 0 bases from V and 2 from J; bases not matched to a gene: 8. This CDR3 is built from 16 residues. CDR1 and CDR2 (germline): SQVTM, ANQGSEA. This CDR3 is CSVEEGRQGLTDTQYF. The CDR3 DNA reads TGCAGCGTTGAAGAGGGTCGACAGGGTCTCACAGATACGCAGTATTTT.

CDR3 coding DNA: TGTGCCAGCAGGCCAGACAGGGGTAATGAAAAACTGTTTTTT. It is translated as CASRPDRGNEKLFF. The chain uses TRBV6-5 and TRBJ1-4, with 8 positions matching TRBD1. Germline assignment: CDR1 MNHEY and CDR2 SVGAGI. The J segment lost 4 bases and the V segment lost 6 bases, leaving 4 bases of the junction unmatched. The CDR3 spans 14 residues.

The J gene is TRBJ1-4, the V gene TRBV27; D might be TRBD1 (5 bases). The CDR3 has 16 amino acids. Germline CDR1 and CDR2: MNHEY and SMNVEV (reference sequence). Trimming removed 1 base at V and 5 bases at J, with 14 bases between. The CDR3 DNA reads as TGTGCCAGCAGTTTATTTTTAGGGGCAGGGAATGAAAAACTGTTTTTT. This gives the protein CASSLFLGAGNEKLFF.

CDR3 sequence (DNA): TGCGCCAGCAGCCAAGATCTTGGCGGGGGCCTCATTCACAATGAGCAGTTCTTC. It codes for CASSQDLGGGLIHNEQFF. This chain links TRBV4-1 with TRBJ2-1, with D possibly matching TRBD2 (7 bases). V was cut by 0 bases and J by 5 bases, with 20 bases left in between. Germline V lookup: CDR1 MGHRA, CDR2 YSYEKL. This CDR3 has 18 residues.

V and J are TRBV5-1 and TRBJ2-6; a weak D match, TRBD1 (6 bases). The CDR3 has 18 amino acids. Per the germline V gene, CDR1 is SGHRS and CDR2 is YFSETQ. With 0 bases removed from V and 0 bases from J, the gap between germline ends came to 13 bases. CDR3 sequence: CASSLVAGEFSGANVLTF. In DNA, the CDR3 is TGCGCCAGCAGCTTGGTTGCAGGGGAATTCTCTGGGGCCAACGTCCTGACTTTC.

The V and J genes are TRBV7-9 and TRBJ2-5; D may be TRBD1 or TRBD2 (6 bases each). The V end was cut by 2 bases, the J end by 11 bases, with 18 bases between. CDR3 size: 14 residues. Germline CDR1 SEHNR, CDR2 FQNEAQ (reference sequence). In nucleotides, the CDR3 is TGTGCCAGCAGCTTAACAGGGCCCGGGGAGGAGCAGTACTTC. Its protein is CASSLTGPGEEQYF. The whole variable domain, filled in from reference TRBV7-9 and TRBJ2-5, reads DTGVSQNPRHKITKRGQNVTFRCDPISEHNRLYWYRQTLGQGPEFLTYFQNEAQLEKSRLLSDRFSAERPKGSFSTLEIQRTEQGDSAMYLCASSLTGPGEEQYFGPGTRLLVL.

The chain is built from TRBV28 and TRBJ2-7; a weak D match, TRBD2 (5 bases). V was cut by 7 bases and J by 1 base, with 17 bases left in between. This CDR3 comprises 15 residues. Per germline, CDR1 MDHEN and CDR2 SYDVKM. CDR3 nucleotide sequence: TGTGCCAGCACCGCAATCGGGGTTCAGTCCTACGAGCAGTACTTC. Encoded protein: CASTAIGVQSYEQYF.

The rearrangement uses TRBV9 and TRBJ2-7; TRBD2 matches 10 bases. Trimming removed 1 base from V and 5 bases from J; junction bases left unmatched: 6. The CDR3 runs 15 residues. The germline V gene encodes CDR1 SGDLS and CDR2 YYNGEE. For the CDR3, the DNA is TGTGCCAGCAGCGTATTGCCTAGCGGGAGTGACGAGCAGTACTTC. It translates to CASSVLPSGSDEQYF. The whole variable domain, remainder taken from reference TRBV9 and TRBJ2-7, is DSGVTQTPKHLITATGQRVTLRCSPRSGDLSVYWYQQSLDQGLQFLIQYYNGEERAKGNILERFSAQQFPDLHSELNLSSLELGDSALYFCASSVLPSGSDEQYFGPGTRLTVT.

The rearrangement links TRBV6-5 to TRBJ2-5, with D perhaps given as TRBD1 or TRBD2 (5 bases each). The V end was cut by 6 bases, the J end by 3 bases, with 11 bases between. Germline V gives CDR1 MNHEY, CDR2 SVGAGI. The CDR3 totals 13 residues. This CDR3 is CASRSGTEETQYF. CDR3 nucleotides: TGTGCCAGCAGATCCGGGACGGAAGAGACCCAGTACTTC.

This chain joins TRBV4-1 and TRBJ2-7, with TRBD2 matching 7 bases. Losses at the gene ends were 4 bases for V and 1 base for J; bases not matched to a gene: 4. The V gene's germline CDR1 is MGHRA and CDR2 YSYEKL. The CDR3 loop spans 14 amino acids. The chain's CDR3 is CASSRDYLSYEQYF. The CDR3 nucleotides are TGCGCCAGCAGCCGGGACTACCTTTCCTACGAGCAGTACTTC.

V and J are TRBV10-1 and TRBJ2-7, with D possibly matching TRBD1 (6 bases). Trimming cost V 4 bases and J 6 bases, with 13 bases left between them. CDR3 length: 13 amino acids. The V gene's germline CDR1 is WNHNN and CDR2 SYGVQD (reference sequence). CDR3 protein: CASSALAGAEQYF. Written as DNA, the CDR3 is TGCGCCAGCAGTGCTCTGGCAGGGGCCGAGCAGTACTTC.

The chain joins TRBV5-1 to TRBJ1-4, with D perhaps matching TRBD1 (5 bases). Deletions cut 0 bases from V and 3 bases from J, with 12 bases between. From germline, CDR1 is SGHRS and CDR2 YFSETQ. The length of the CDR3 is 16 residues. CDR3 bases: TGCGCCAGCAGCTTGGTGGGGGAAGGCGCTAATGAAAAACTGTTTTTT. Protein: CASSLVGEGANEKLFF.

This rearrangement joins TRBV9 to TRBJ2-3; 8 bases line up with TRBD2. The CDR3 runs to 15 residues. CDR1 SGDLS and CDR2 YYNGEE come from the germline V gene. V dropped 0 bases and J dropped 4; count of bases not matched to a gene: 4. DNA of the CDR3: TGTGCCAGCAGCGTAGATAGCGGGACGGCAGATACGCAGTATTTT. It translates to CASSVDSGTADTQYF.

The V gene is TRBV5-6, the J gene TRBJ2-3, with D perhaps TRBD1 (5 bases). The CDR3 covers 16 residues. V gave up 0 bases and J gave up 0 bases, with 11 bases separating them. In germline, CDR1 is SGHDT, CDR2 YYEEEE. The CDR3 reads CASSLVGHGSTDTQYF. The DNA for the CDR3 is TGTGCCAGCAGCTTGGTGGGGCATGGGAGCACAGATACGCAGTATTTT.

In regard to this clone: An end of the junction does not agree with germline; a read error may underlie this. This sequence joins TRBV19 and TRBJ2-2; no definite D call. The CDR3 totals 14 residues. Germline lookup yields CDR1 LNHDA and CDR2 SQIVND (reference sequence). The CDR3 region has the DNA TGTGCTAGTAACATCAGGCAGAACACCGGGGAGCTGTTTTTT. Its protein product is CASNIRQNTGELFF.